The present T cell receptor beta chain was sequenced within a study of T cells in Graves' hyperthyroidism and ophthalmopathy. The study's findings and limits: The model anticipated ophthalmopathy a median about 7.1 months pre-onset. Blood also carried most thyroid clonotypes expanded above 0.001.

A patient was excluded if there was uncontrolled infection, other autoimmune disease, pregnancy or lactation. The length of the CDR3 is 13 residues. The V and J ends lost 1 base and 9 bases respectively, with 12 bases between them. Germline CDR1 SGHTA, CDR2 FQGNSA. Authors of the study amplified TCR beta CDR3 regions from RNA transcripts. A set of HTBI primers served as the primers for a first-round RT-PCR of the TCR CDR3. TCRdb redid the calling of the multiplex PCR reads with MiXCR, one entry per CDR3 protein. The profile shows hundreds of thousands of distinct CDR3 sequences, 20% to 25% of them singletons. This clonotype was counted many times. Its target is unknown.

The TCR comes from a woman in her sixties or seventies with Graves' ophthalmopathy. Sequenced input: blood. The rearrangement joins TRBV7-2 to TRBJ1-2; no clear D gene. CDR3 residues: CASSLDRTGSYTF. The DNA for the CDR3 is TGTGCCAGCAGCTTAGATCGGACTGGAAGCTACACCTTC.